This T cell receptor beta chain was recovered during a study of STAT5B mutations in CD4+ large granular lymphocyte leukemia (dated by TCRdb to 2021 to 2024). Regarding the research as a whole: Among the healthy controls, the CDR3 'QG' motif was associated with a particular HLA allele. The study compared the TCRbeta repertoires of patients with CD4+ T-cell large granular lymphocyte leukemia against the TCRbeta repertoires of healthy blood donors. Flow cytometry on FACSCanto II or FACSVerse confirmed that purified fractions exceeded 95% purity among lymphocytes. On the study overall, not on this receptor specifically: Main leukemic clonotypes were private to each patient, although about 25% appeared at low frequency in other patients' non-leukemic repertoires. Greater clonality appeared to be present in CD4-sorted patient repertoires than in healthy CD4+ repertoires, and the difference was retained after the putative leukemic clones were removed. Enrichment of TRBV06-family usage was observed among the top patient clones (8/27) relative to healthy controls (2/35). Data were not HLA-matched; higher clonality in CD4+ versus CD8+ T-LGLL could reflect the relatively small sample size.

Healthy controls were fewer than 40 blood donors whose buffy coats came from the Finnish Red Cross blood service. All TCR-sequenced material derived from peripheral blood: patient blood samples and healthy donor buffy coats. Ficoll-Hypaque gradient centrifugation was used to isolate peripheral blood mononuclear cells. CD4+ cells were purified magnetically from the buffy coats of healthy controls. Genomic DNA was extracted using the Gentra Puregene Cell and Tissue kit, and a Qubit 2.0 fluorometer was used to quantify it. The junction carries 6 bases between V and J, which are trimmed by 3 bases and 1 base respectively. From its cysteine to its phenylalanine, the CDR3 spans 13 amino acids. The entry retains the CDR3 DNA only, 39 bases that are in frame from base 1. From the germline V gene (reference sequence), CDR1 is LNHDA and CDR2 is SQIVND. The immunoSEQ assay at survey resolution was used to sequence TCRbeta rearrangements from genomic DNA. From the authors' description of their analysis: In the TCR sequencing data, the lowest productive clonotype frequency that could be detected was 2.59 x 10-5. Analyses included only productive TCRbeta rearrangements, meaning complete and in-frame sequences. The clonality of each sample was calculated as Simpson clonality in the immunoSEQ Analyzer version 3.0. Clones were grouped by frequency into very rare, small, medium, large (1-20%) or hyperexpanded (>20%) categories. Generation probabilities were estimated with OLGA 1.2.3, V-gene circos plots were generated with VDJtools, specificities were searched for in VDJdb, and CDR3 motifs were identified with GLIPH. TCRdb limited this immuneACCESS table to in-frame rearrangements with V and J called. A share of clones is missing; checked studies link under half to unresolved V genes, and the rest is unexplained. V and J calls and clone size come straight from that table; D and trimming were deduced from the DNA. Recorded for this sample are about 40,000 clones; around 85% of them occurred a single time. The ten largest clones capture approximately 0.33% of the sample.

About this clone: Its antigen is not yet known. No base-level quality is on record; no much larger clone is a single base apart.

The V and J genes are TRBV19 and TRBJ1-1, with the D segment identity uncertain. Sequenced sample: CD4+ T cells from blood buffy coats. This TCR derives from a human donor in good health. The CDR3 here reads CASSIIENTEAFF. The DNA reads as follows: TGTGCCAGTAGTATTATTGAGAACACTGAAGCTTTCTTT.